This T cell receptor beta chain was found in a study of neoadjuvant nivolumab and ipilimumab in lung cancer. General study findings and limits: TCR sequencing covered a small number of samples. Resected tumors had greater TCR richness and clonality than uninvolved lung. From pretherapy to surgery, tumor richness and clonality rose with dual therapy.

The data were produced by immunoSEQ multiplex PCR, yet TCRdb's version contains in-frame clones alone and is incomplete. Found here are some 43,000 clones, 80% to 90% of them singletons; the top ten hold approximately 3.5%. As for this clone: Its antigen remains unidentified.

The CDR3 has 14 residues. Germline lookup yields CDR1 SGHRS and CDR2 YFSETQ. V lost 0 bases to trimming and J lost 4 bases, with 10 bases between them. The chain is built from TRBV5-1 and TRBJ1-2; tentatively, D is TRBD1 (5 bases). The TCR originated in an adult with non-small cell lung cancer. Some clones in this sample may be carry-over from other donors' samples. Material: blood, obtained before neoadjuvant nivolumab, alone or with ipilimumab. The CDR3 loop is CASSLAQGIYGYTF. CDR3 DNA: TGCGCCAGCAGCTTGGCGCAGGGTATCTATGGCTACACCTTC.